The 24 T cell receptor beta chains reported below all come from one sample, sequenced in a study of control samples from healthy donors and cancer patients. TCRdb's copy holds only in-frame clones and misses some; the assay was immunoSEQ multiplex PCR. This table holds roughly 84,000 clones, 91% found once. Sample: blood. Source of these receptors: a man aged 50-59 years in good health.

V and J are TRBV7-2 and TRBJ2-5, with a weak D call TRBD2 (6 bases). The CDR3 sequence is 11 residues long. V lost 4 bases to trimming and J lost 9 bases, with 9 bases between them. The germline V gene has CDR1 SGHTA and CDR2 FQGNSA. The DNA for the CDR3 is TGTGCCAGCAGCTCCCGGGAGTCCCAGTACTTC. Translated, it gives CASSSRESQYF. Full variable domain (missing parts from reference TRBV7-2 and TRBJ2-5): GAGVSQSPSNKVTEKGKDVELRCDPISGHTALYWYRQSLGQGLEFLIYFQGNSAPDKSGLPSDRFSAERTGGSVSTLTIQRTQQEDSAVYLCASSSRESQYFGPGTRLLVL.

This chain connects TRBV30 to TRBJ1-4; TRBD1 might be the D (6 bases). The CDR3 extends over 15 amino acids. The germline V gene encodes CDR1 GTSNPN and CDR2 SVGIG (reference sequence). Trimming took 2 bases from V and 5 from J, leaving 15 bases between them. The CDR3 nucleotides are TGTGCCTGGAGTAATCGAGGGGGATCAAATGAAAAACTGTTTTTT. It yields the protein CAWSNRGGSNEKLFF.

The genes are TRBV7-6 and TRBJ1-3; possibly TRBD1 for D (5 bases). Germline CDR1 reads SGHVS; CDR2 reads FNYEAQ. With 2 bases removed from V and 0 bases from J, the gap between germline ends came to 17 bases. This CDR3 has 18 residues. CDR3 in amino acids: CASSLNYRPEPSGNTIYF. In DNA, the CDR3 is TGTGCCAGCAGCTTAAATTACAGGCCTGAACCCTCTGGAAACACCATATATTTT.

The chain links TRBV10-1 to TRBJ2-2, with D possibly being TRBD2 (6 bases). V was pared by 3 bases and J by 13 bases, with 15 bases between. The germline V gene encodes CDR1 WNHNN and CDR2 SYGVQD (reference sequence). There are 13 residues in the CDR3. The CDR3 region is CASSENYPGALFF. CDR3 in DNA: TGCGCCAGCAGTGAAAATTATCCGGGAGCGCTGTTTTTT.

In DNA form, the CDR3 reads TGTGCCTGGAGAGGAGCCGGGACTGGGGATACGCAGTATTTT. Translating it yields CAWRGAGTGDTQYF. The rearrangement links TRBV30 to TRBJ2-3; D is possibly TRBD2 (6 bases). This CDR3 comprises 14 residues. Germline loops: CDR1 GTSNPN, CDR2 SVGIG (reference sequence). V was cut by 3 bases and J by 6 bases, with 16 bases left in between.

J is TRBJ1-5 and V is TRBV18, with D tentatively TRBD1 (6 bases). Per germline, CDR1 KGHSH and CDR2 LQKENI. Deletions cut 2 bases from V and 2 bases from J, with 16 bases between. CDR3 size: 17 residues. In nucleotides, the CDR3 is TGTGCCAGCTCACCAACGGGGGCTGGCAGAGGCAATCAGCCCCAGCATTTT. Translating gives CASSPTGAGRGNQPQHF.

CDR3 nucleotide sequence: TGCGCCAGCAGCCAACGTAGCGCGGGCCAGACGCAGTATTTT. Translated, it gives CASSQRSAGQTQYF. The V call is TRBV4-1, the J call TRBJ2-3, with D possibly being TRBD2 (5 bases). The germline gives CDR1 MGHRA, CDR2 YSYEKL. Trimming cost V 2 bases and J 9 bases, with 15 bases left between them. The CDR3 spans 14 residues.

The chain recombines TRBV5-1 with TRBJ1-6, with a weak D call TRBD1 (5 bases). V gave up 0 bases and J gave up 10 bases, with 14 bases separating them. The length of the CDR3 is 15 residues. CDR1 and CDR2 (germline): SGHRS, YFSETQ. CDR3 sequence: CASSLATREGSPLHF. DNA of the CDR3: TGCGCCAGCAGCTTGGCCACCAGGGAGGGGTCACCCCTCCACTTT.

V gene TRBV19 combines with J gene TRBJ1-5; no clear D gene. There are 15 residues in the CDR3. V was shortened by 2 bases and J by 5 bases, with 13 bases between the two germline ends. In germline, CDR1 is LNHDA, CDR2 SQIVND (reference sequence). The CDR3 loop reads CASSISPGRDQPQHF. In DNA form, the CDR3 reads TGTGCCAGTAGTATATCCCCCGGGCGTGATCAGCCCCAGCATTTT.

The chain recombines TRBV19 with TRBJ1-1; possible D gene TRBD1, 5 bases. The ends were cut back, 1 base at V and 4 bases at J, with 10 bases in the middle. In germline, CDR1 is LNHDA, CDR2 SQIVND (reference sequence). CDR3 length: 14 residues. CDR3 sequence (DNA): TGTGCCAGTAGTATAGTGCCCGGGGGCACTGAAGCTTTCTTT. It is translated as CASSIVPGGTEAFF.

The chain couples TRBV23-1 to TRBJ1-5; D is possibly TRBD1 (5 bases). TRBV23-1 is an open reading frame, and its role is uncertain. Trimming stripped 0 bases from V and 5 bases from J, with 11 bases between. The CDR3 contains 15 residues. The CDR3 spells CASSQSDRSYQPQHF. The CDR3, as DNA: TGCGCCAGCAGTCAATCCGACAGATCGTATCAGCCCCAGCATTTT.

The V call is TRBV29-1, the J call TRBJ1-2, with 8 bases lining up with TRBD1. The junction had 8 bases not matched to a gene; V was cut back by 6 bases and J by 8 bases. The germline CDR1 and CDR2 sequences are SQVTM and ANQGSEA. The CDR3 loop spans 12 amino acids. This CDR3 reads CSVLGTGVGYTF. DNA of the CDR3: TGCAGCGTCCTCGGGACAGGAGTCGGCTACACCTTC.

The chain joins TRBV29-1 to TRBJ1-1, with D perhaps TRBD1 (6 bases). The CDR3 has 14 residues. CDR1 and CDR2 (germline): SQVTM, ANQGSEA. Trimming shortened V by 7 bases and J by 0 bases, and 15 bases separated the two germline ends. CDR3 loop: CSGRQDRMNTEAFF. CDR3 in DNA: TGCAGCGGAAGACAGGACCGGATGAACACTGAAGCTTTCTTT.

This sequence joins TRBV5-6 and TRBJ1-1; a weak D match, TRBD1 (5 bases). The CDR3 sequence is 12 residues long. V shed 2 bases and J shed 6 bases, with 8 bases lying between them. Germline CDR1 SGHDT, CDR2 YYEEEE. The CDR3 sequence is CASSFGQAEAFF. The CDR3 DNA sequence: TGTGCCAGCAGCTTTGGACAAGCTGAAGCTTTCTTT.

V and J are TRBV27 and TRBJ1-1; D gene ambiguous. V lost 6 bases and J 0 bases, leaving 8 bases between the germline ends. Germline V gene sequence: CDR1 MNHEY, CDR2 SMNVEV (reference sequence). The CDR3 consists of 13 residues. CDR3 protein: CASRNTVNTEAFF. CDR3 nucleotide sequence: TGTGCCAGCAGGAACACAGTGAACACTGAAGCTTTCTTT.

Here the CDR3 reads CASSLDRSYTDTQYF. The CDR3 DNA reads as TGTGCCAGCAGCTTAGACAGGAGCTACACAGATACGCAGTATTTT. The V gene is TRBV5-4, the J gene TRBJ2-3; possible D gene TRBD1, 6 bases. The CDR3 extends over 15 amino acids. V was pared by 2 bases and J by 2 bases, with 12 bases between. Germline-derived CDR1 and CDR2 are SGHNT and YYREEE (reference sequence).

V gene TRBV7-9 combines with J gene TRBJ1-3; D is unresolved. Looked up from germline, CDR1 is SEHNR and CDR2 is FQNEAQ (reference sequence). V lost 5 bases to trimming and J lost 2 bases, with 10 bases between them. The CDR3 is 14 amino acids. The CDR3: CASSPSLTGNTIYF. The DNA for the CDR3 is TGTGCCAGCAGCCCATCCCTTACTGGAAACACCATATATTTT.

This chain joins TRBV2 and TRBJ1-4; D remains unclear. There are 13 residues in the CDR3. The germline V and J ends were trimmed by 6 bases and 7 bases, with 12 bases remaining between them. Germline CDR1 and CDR2: SNHLY and FYNNEI. CDR3 coding DNA: TGTGCCAGCAGCGGACGAGGGAGTGAAAAACTGTTTTTT. It encodes CASSGRGSEKLFF.

The chain joins TRBV2 to TRBJ1-5; maybe TRBD1 (6 bases). Germline CDR1 SNHLY, CDR2 FYNNEI. The CDR3 is made up of 14 amino acids. V lost 8 bases and J 9 bases, leaving 20 bases between the germline ends. As DNA, the CDR3 is TGTGCCAGCTCCAGGGACATCCCAGCTCCGCCCCAGCATTTT. This gives the protein CASSRDIPAPPQHF.

This clone was recorded once. The gene calls are TRBV19 and TRBJ2-5; 7 bases are a match to TRBD2. J gave up 1 base and V 3 bases, and 5 bases lay outside the gene matches. Germline CDR1 and CDR2: LNHDA and SQIVND (reference sequence). This CDR3 is built from 15 residues. The CDR3 DNA is TGTGCCAGTAGTATCGGAGGGGAGGGCCAAGAGACCCAGTACTTC. This codes for CASSIGGEGQETQYF.

This chain links TRBV7-9 with TRBJ2-2; no clear D gene. Between the trimmed V and J ends, which lost 3 bases and 1 base, there was a span of 9 bases. Germline V gene sequence: CDR1 SEHNR, CDR2 FQNEAQ (reference sequence). CDR3 size: 15 residues. CDR3 bases: TGTGCCAGCAGCTTGACCTCCGGGAACACCGGGGAGCTGTTTTTT. This gives the protein CASSLTSGNTGELFF. The whole variable domain, filled in from reference TRBV7-9 and TRBJ2-2, reads DTGVSQNPRHKITKRGQNVTFRCDPISEHNRLYWYRQTLGQGPEFLTYFQNEAQLEKSRLLSDRFSAERPKGSFSTLEIQRTEQGDSAMYLCASSLTSGNTGELFFGEGSRLTVL.

The rearrangement uses TRBV19 and TRBJ1-2; D perhaps matches TRBD1 (6 bases). The CDR3 runs to 12 residues. The germline V gene has CDR1 LNHDA and CDR2 SQIVND (reference sequence). The CDR3 reads CASGGQGYGYTF. As DNA, the CDR3 is TGTGCTTCGGGGGGGCAAGGCTATGGCTACACCTTC.

The gene calls are TRBV19 and TRBJ2-2, with no clear D. The V end was cut by 7 bases, the J end by 0 bases, with 6 bases between. Germline CDR1 and CDR2: LNHDA and SQIVND (reference sequence). The CDR3 totals 13 residues. CDR3 amino acids: CASIRPNTGELFF. The CDR3 DNA reads as TGTGCCAGTATCCGACCGAACACCGGGGAGCTGTTTTTT.

V gene TRBV14 combines with J gene TRBJ1-1; the D gene is possibly TRBD1 (6 bases). Trimming cost V 4 bases and J 0 bases, with 15 bases left between them. Germline V CDR1 and CDR2: SGHDN, FVKESK. CDR3 length: 16 amino acids. The CDR3 spells CASSLTGTNLNTEAFF. Written as DNA, the CDR3 is TGTGCCAGCAGCCTAACCGGGACAAACTTGAACACTGAAGCTTTCTTT.